The 11 T cell receptor beta chains in this list originate from one sample, sequenced in a study of CD8+ T cells in alopecia areata. The authors extracted RNA and reverse transcribed it into cDNA as the sequencing template. Sequenced by immunoSEQ multiplex PCR; TCRdb stores in-frame clones only, minus some. The sample includes 150,000 to 200,000 clones, roughly 60% seen only once; the top ten take over 1.5%. The sequenced sample was CD4+ T cells sorted from blood, obtained at week 0. The source is a human donor with alopecia areata.

This clone occurred a few times. V usage is TRBV5-1 and J usage is TRBJ1-1; D may be TRBD1 (5 bases). The CDR3 contains 15 residues. V gave up 1 base and J gave up 5 bases, with 15 bases separating them. CDR1 SGHRS and CDR2 YFSETQ come from the germline V gene. The CDR3 bases are TGCGCCAGCAGCTTGAGAGGGGCGCTTGGGACTGAAGCTTTCTTT. Translated, it gives CASSLRGALGTEAFF.

This clone was detected only a few times. The rearrangement joins TRBV23-1 to TRBJ2-7; D is unclear. TRBV23-1 is recorded as an ORF, its role being uncertain. V was pared by 1 base and J by 2 bases, with 18 bases between. CDR3 length equals 17 residues. DNA of the CDR3: TGCGCCAGCAGTCAATTTGCCCGGATAACGGTTCCCTACGAGCAGTACTTC. Amino acids: CASSQFARITVPYEQYF.

V usage is TRBV7-9 and J usage is TRBJ2-5, with a weak D call TRBD2 (5 bases). CDR3 length: 13 amino acids. Germline V lookup: CDR1 SEHNR, CDR2 FQNEAQ (reference sequence). V was trimmed by 5 bases and J by 2 bases, leaving 9 bases between them. The CDR3 spells CASSLGVQETQYF. In nucleotides, the CDR3 is TGTGCCAGCAGCCTCGGGGTACAAGAGACCCAGTACTTC.

The chain recombines TRBV29-1 with TRBJ2-3; no definite D call. The CDR3 runs 12 residues. Trimming took off 1 base at V and 10 bases at J, with 12 bases between the two ends. Germline V gene sequence: CDR1 SQVTM, CDR2 ANQGSEA. CDR3 sequence (DNA): TGCAGCGTTGAAGCCTATCAAGGCGCGCAGTATTTT. Amino acid sequence: CSVEAYQGAQYF.

The V call is TRBV11-2, the J call TRBJ2-3, with D possibly matching TRBD2 (5 bases). The germline gives CDR1 SGHAT, CDR2 FQNNGV. Trimming removed 5 bases from V and 1 base from J, with 10 bases in between. The CDR3 is 14 residues long. The CDR3 sequence: CASSQTRGTDTQYF. CDR3 in DNA: TGTGCCAGCAGCCAGACGCGGGGCACAGATACGCAGTATTTT.

The chain recombines TRBV30 with TRBJ1-4, with D uncertain. Germline V gene lookup returns CDR1 GTSNPN and CDR2 SVGIG (reference sequence). This CDR3 contains 13 residues. The V end was cut by 3 bases, the J end by 1 base, with 6 bases between. Here the CDR3 DNA reads TGTGCCTGGAGGGACCTAACTAATGAAAAACTGTTTTTT. It is translated as CAWRDLTNEKLFF.

The chain joins TRBV29-1 to TRBJ2-3; D is perhaps TRBD2 (6 bases). This CDR3 is 12 amino acids long. The germline V and J ends were trimmed by 6 bases and 2 bases, with 9 bases remaining between them. Per germline, CDR1 SQVTM and CDR2 ANQGSEA. The CDR3 nucleotides are TGCAGCGTGCGGACTACCACAGATACGCAGTATTTT. As protein: CSVRTTTDTQYF.

This CDR3 reads CASSIGAGGNNEQFF. Here the CDR3 DNA reads TGTGCCAGTAGTATAGGGGCCGGAGGGAACAATGAGCAGTTCTTC. The genes are TRBV19 and TRBJ2-1; D might be TRBD2 (6 bases). The CDR3 is 15 amino acids. V lost 1 base, J lost 5 bases, and 12 bases lay in between. CDR1 LNHDA and CDR2 SQIVND come from the germline V gene (reference sequence).

Only one count was recorded for this clone. The V gene is TRBV30, the J gene TRBJ1-5; unclear D gene. The CDR3 length is 16 residues. The ends were cut back, 2 bases at V and 5 bases at J, with 19 bases in the middle. The germline V gene encodes CDR1 GTSNPN and CDR2 SVGIG (reference sequence). The CDR3 is CAWSPPRTVSHQPQHF. CDR3 nucleotides: TGTGCCTGGAGTCCTCCGCGGACGGTCAGCCATCAGCCCCAGCATTTT.

The rearrangement joins TRBV7-8 to TRBJ2-2; maybe TRBD1 (6 bases). The CDR3 sequence is 13 residues long. V shed 5 bases and J shed 6 bases, with 10 bases lying between them. Germline lookup yields CDR1 SGHVS and CDR2 FQNEAQ. As DNA, the CDR3 is TGTGCCAGCAGCGAACAGGGATCCGGGGAGCTGTTTTTT. Its protein is CASSEQGSGELFF.

CDR3 region: CAWILHGGEKLFF. The CDR3 DNA sequence: TGTGCCTGGATTCTTCACGGCGGTGAAAAACTGTTTTTT. The V and J genes are TRBV30 and TRBJ1-4; D call uncertain. The CDR3 loop spans 13 amino acids. Per the germline V gene, CDR1 is GTSNPN and CDR2 is SVGIG (reference sequence). V lost 4 bases and J lost 7, with 13 bases in between.